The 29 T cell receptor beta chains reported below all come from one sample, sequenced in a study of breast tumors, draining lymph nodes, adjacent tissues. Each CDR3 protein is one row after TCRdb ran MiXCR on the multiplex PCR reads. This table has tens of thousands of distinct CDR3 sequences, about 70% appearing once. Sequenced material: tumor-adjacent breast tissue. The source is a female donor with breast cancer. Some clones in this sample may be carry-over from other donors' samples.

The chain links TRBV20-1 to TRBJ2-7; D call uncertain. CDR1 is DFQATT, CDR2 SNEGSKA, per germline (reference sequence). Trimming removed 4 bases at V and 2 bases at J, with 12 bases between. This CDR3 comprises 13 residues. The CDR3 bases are TGCAGTGCTAAATCTCCGGCCGCCTACGAGCAGTACTTC. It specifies CSAKSPAAYEQYF.

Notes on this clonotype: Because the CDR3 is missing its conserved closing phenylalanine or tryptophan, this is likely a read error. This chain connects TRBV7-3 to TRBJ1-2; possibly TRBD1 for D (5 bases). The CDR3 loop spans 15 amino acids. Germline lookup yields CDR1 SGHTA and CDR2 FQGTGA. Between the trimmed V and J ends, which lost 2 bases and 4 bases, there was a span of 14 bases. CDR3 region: CASSLASAGPYGYTL. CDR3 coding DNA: TGTGCCAGCAGCTTAGCGTCGGCGGGGCCCTATGGCTACACCCTC.

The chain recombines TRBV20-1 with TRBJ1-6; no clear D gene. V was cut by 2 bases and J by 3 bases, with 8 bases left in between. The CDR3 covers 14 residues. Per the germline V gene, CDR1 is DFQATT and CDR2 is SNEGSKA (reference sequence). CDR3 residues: CSARSGNYNSPLHF. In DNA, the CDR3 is TGCAGTGCTAGATCTGGGAACTATAATTCACCCCTCCACTTT.

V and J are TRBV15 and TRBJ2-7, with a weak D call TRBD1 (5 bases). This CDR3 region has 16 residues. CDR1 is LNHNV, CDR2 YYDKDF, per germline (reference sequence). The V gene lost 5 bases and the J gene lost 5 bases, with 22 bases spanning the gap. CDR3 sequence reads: CATSSPWGPGQNEQYF. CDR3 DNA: TGTGCCACCAGCTCTCCATGGGGCCCAGGGCAGAACGAGCAGTACTTC.

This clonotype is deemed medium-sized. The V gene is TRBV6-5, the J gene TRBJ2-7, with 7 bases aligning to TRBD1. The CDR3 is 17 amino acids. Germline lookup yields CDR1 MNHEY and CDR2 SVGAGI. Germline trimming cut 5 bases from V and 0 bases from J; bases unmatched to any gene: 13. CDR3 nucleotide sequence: TGTGCCAGCAGTCGTTCCCCGGACAGGAGAACCTCCTACGAGCAGTACTTC. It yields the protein CASSRSPDRRTSYEQYF.

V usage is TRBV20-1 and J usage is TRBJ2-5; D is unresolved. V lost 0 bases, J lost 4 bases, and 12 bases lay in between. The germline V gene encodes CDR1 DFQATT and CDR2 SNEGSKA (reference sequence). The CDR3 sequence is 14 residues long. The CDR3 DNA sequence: TGCAGTGCTAGAGATAGAGGCTTCGGAGAGACCCAGTACTTC. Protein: CSARDRGFGETQYF.

CDR3 in amino acids: CSARDFSETQYF. The CDR3, as DNA: TGCAGTGCTAGAGATTTCAGCGAGACGCAGTACTTC. The chain uses TRBV20-1 and TRBJ2-7, with no clear D. Germline V CDR1 and CDR2: DFQATT, SNEGSKA (reference sequence). Trimming removed 0 bases at V and 9 bases at J, with 12 bases between. The CDR3 contains 12 residues.

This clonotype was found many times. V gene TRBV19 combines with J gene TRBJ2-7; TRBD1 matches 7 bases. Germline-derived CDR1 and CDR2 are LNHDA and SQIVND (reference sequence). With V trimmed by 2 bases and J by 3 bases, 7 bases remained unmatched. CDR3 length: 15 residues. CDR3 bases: TGTGCCAGTAGTATACAGTTGGACAGGCACTACGAGCAGTACTTC. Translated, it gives CASSIQLDRHYEQYF.

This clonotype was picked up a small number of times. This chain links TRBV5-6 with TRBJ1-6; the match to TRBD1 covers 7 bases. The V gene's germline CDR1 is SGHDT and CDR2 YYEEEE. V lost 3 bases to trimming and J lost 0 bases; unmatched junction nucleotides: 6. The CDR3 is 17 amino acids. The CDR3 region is CASSSRGTSSYNSPLHF. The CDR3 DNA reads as TGTGCCAGCAGCTCCAGGGGGACGAGCTCCTATAATTCACCCCTCCACTTT. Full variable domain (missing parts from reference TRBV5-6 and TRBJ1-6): DAGVTQSPTHLIKTRGQQVTLRCSPKSGHDTVSWYQQALGQGPQFIFQYYEEEERQRGNFPDRFSGHQFPNYSSELNVNALLLGDSALYLCASSSRGTSSYNSPLHFGNGTRLTVT.

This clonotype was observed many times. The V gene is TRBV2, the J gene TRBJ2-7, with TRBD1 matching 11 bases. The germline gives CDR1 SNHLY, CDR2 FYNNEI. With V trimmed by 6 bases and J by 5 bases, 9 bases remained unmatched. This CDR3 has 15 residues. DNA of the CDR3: TGTGCCAGCAGGCTCACCGGGACAGGGGGTAACGAGCAGTACTTC. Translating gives CASRLTGTGGNEQYF.

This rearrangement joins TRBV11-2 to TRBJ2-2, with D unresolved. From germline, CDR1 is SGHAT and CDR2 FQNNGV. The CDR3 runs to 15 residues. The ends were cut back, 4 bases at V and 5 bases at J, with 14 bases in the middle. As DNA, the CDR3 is TGTGCCAGCAGCTCGAGGCGAGTCGCTACCGGGGAGCTGTTTTTT. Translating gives CASSSRRVATGELFF.

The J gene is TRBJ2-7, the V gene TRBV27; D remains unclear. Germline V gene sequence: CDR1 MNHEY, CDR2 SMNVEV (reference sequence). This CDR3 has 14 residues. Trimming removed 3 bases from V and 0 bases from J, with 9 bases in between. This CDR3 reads CASSLTASSYEQYF. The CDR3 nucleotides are TGTGCCAGCAGTTTGACGGCGAGCTCCTACGAGCAGTACTTC.

Here the CDR3 DNA reads TGCGCCAGCAGCAACAGACTAGCGGGACGCTACGAGCAGTACTTC. This translates into CASSNRLAGRYEQYF. The chain carries TRBV5-1 and TRBJ2-7; TRBD2 agrees at 11 bases. Germline V lookup: CDR1 SGHRS, CDR2 YFSETQ. The CDR3 loop spans 15 amino acids. V shed 4 bases and J 3 bases; nucleotides not matched to a gene: 6.

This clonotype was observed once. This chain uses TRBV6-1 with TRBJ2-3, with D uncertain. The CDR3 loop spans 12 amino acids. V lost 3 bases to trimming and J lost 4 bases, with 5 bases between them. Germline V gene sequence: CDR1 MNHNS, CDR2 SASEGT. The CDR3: CASSDGSDTQYF. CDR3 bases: TGTGCCAGCAGTGATGGTTCAGATACGCAGTATTTT.

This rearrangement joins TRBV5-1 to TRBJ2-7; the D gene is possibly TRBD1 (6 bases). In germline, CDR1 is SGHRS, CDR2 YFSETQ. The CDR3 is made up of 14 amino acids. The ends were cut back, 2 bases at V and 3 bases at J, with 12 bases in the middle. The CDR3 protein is CASSFLAGDYEQYF. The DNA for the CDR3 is TGCGCCAGCAGCTTTCTTGCAGGGGACTACGAGCAGTACTTC. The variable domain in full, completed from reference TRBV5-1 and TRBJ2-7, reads KAGVTQTPRYLIKTRGQQVTLSCSPISGHRSVSWYQQTPGQGLQFLFEYFSETQRNKGNFPGRFSGRQFSNSRSEMNVSTLELGDSALYLCASSFLAGDYEQYFGPGTRLTVT.

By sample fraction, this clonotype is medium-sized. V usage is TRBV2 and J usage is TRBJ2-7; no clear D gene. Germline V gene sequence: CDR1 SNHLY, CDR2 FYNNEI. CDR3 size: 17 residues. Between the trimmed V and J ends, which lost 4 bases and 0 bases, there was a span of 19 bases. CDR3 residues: CASSGALGPRSSYEQYF. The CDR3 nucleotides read TGTGCCAGCAGTGGCGCCCTAGGGCCTCGGAGCTCCTACGAGCAGTACTTC.

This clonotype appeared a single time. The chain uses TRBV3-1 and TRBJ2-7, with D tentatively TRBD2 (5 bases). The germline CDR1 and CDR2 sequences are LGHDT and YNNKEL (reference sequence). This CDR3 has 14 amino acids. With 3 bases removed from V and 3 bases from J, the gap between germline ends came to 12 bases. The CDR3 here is CASSQAERGYEQYF. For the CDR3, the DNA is TGTGCCAGCAGCCAGGCAGAACGGGGCTACGAGCAGTACTTC.

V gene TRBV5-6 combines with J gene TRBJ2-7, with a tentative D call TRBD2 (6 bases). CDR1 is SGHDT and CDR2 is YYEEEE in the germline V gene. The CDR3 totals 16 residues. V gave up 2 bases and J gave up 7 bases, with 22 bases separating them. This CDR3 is CASSFEGAGFVQEQYF. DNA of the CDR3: TGTGCCAGCAGCTTTGAAGGGGCGGGATTTGTTCAAGAGCAGTACTTC. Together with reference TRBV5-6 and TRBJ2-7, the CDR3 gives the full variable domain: DAGVTQSPTHLIKTRGQQVTLRCSPKSGHDTVSWYQQALGQGPQFIFQYYEEEERQRGNFPDRFSGHQFPNYSSELNVNALLLGDSALYLCASSFEGAGFVQEQYFGPGTRLTVT.

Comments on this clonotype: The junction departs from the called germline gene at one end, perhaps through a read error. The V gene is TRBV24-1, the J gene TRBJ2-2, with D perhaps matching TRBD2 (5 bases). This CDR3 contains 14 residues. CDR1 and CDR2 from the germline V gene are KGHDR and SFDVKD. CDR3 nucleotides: TGTGCCACCAGTGATGTCACCCGCACCGGGGAGCCGTTTTTT. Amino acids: CATSDVTRTGEPFF.

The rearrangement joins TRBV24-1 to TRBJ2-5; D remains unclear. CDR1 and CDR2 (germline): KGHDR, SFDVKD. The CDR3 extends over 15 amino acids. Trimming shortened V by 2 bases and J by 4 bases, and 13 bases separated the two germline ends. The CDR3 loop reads CATSDSRGVTETQYF. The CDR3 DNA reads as TGTGCCACCAGTGATTCGCGCGGCGTGACAGAGACCCAGTACTTC.

For the CDR3, the DNA is TGTGCCAGCAGCCTACGAGCGGGAGACTACAATGAGCAGTTCTTC. The encoded protein is CASSLRAGDYNEQFF. The chain couples TRBV7-7 to TRBJ2-1, with 8 bases aligning to TRBD2. The J segment lost 3 bases and the V segment lost 5 bases, leaving 6 bases of the junction unmatched. Germline CDR1 reads SSHAT; CDR2 reads FNYEAQ (reference sequence). The CDR3 is 15 amino acids.

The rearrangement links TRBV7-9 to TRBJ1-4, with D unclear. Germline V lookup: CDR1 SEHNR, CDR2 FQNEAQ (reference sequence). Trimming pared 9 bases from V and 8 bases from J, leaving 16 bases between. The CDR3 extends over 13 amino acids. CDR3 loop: CASTRALGEKLFF. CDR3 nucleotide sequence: TGTGCCAGTACTAGGGCCTTAGGGGAAAAACTGTTTTTT.

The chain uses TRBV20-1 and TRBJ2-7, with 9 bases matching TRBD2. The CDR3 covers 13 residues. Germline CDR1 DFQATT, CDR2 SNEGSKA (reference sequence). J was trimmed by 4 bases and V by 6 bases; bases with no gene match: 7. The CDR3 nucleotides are TGCAGTGCCGGCGGGAGGGCCCTTTACGAGCAGTACTTC. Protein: CSAGGRALYEQYF.

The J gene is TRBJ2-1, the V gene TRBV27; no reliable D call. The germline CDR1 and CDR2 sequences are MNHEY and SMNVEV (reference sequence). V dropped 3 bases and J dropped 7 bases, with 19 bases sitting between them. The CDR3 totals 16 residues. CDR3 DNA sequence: TGTGCCAGCAGTTTGGTCGGTGGAGTTCCTCAGAATGAGCAGTTCTTC. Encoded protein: CASSLVGGVPQNEQFF.

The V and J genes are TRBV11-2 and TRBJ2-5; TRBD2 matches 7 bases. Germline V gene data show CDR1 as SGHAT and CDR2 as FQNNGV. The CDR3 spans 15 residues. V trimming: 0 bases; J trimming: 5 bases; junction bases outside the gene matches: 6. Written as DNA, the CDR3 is TGTGCCAGCAGCTTAGATCTGGGCGGGAGCGAGACCCAGTACTTC. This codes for CASSLDLGGSETQYF.

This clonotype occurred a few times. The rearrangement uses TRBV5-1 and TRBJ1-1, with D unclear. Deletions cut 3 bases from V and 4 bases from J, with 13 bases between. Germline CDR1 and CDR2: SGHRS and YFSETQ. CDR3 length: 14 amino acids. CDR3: CASSSGGPGTEAFF. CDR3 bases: TGCGCCAGCAGCTCCGGCGGACCAGGCACTGAAGCTTTCTTT. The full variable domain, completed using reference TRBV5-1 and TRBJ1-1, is KAGVTQTPRYLIKTRGQQVTLSCSPISGHRSVSWYQQTPGQGLQFLFEYFSETQRNKGNFPGRFSGRQFSNSRSEMNVSTLELGDSALYLCASSSGGPGTEAFFGQGTRLTVV.

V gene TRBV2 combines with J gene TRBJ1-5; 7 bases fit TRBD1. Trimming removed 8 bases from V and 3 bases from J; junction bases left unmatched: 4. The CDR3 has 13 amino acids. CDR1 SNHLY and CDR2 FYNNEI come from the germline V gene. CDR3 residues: CASSGTVNQPQHF. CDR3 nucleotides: TGTGCCAGCTCCGGGACAGTCAATCAGCCCCAGCATTTT.

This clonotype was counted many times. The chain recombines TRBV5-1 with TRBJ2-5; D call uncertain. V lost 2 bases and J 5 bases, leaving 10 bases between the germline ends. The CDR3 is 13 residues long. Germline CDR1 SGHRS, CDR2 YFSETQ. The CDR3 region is CASSFWGGETQYF. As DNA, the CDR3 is TGCGCCAGCAGCTTCTGGGGTGGTGAGACCCAGTACTTC.

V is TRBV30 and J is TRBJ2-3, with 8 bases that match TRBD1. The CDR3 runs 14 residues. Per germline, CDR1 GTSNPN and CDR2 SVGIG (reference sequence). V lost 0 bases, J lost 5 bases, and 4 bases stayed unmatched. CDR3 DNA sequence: TGTGCCTGGAGTGTTCAGGGGGCCGGAGATACGCAGTATTTT. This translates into CAWSVQGAGDTQYF.